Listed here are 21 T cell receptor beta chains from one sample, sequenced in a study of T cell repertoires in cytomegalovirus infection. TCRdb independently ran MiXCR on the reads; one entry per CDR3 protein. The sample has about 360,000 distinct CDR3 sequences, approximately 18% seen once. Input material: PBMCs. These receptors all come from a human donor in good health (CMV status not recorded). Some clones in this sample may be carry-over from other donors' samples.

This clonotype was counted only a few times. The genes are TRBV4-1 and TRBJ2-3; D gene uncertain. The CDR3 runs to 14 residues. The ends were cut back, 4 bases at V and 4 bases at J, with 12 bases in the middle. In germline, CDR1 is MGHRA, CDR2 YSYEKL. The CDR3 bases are TGCGCCAGCAGCCCGAACCCCCCGCCAGATACGCAGTATTTT. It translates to CASSPNPPPDTQYF.

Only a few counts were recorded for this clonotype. CDR3 DNA sequence: TGTGCCAGCAGTCCGTCCTCCCGTCGGGAGACCCAGTACTTC. This gives the protein CASSPSSRRETQYF. The chain carries TRBV2 and TRBJ2-5; D is unclear. The CDR3 is 14 residues long. V lost 5 bases and J 5 bases, leaving 15 bases between the germline ends. CDR1 SNHLY and CDR2 FYNNEI come from the germline V gene.

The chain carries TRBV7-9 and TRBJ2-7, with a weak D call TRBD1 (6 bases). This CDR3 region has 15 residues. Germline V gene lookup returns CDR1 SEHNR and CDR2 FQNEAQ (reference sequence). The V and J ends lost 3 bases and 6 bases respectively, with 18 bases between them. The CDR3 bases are TGTGCCAGCAGCTTCGGGACGGACAGCAGGCGCGAGCAGTACTTC. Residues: CASSFGTDSRREQYF.

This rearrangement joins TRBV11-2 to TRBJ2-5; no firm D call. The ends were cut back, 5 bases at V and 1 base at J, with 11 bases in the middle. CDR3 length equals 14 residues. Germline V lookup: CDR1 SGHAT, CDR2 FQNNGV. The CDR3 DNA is TGTGCCAGCAGCCTCAACCCTTTCCAAGAGACCCAGTACTTC. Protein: CASSLNPFQETQYF.

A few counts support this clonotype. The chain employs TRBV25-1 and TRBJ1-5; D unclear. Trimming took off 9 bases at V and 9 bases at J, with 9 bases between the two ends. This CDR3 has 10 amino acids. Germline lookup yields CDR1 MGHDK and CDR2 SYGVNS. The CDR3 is CASPRGPQHF. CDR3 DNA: TGTGCCAGTCCGCGGGGGCCCCAGCATTTT.

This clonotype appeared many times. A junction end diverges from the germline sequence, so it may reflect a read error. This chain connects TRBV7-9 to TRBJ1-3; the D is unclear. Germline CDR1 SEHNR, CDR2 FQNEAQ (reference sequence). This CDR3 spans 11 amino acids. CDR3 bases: TGTGCCAGCAGCTGGGGAACCACCATATATTTT. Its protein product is CASSWGTTIYF.

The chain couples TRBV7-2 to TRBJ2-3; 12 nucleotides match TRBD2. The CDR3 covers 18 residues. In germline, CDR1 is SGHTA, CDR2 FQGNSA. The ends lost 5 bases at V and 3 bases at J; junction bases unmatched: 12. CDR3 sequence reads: CASSLRLAGAAVTDTQYF. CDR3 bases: TGTGCCAGCAGCCTCAGACTAGCGGGAGCGGCTGTAACAGATACGCAGTATTTT.

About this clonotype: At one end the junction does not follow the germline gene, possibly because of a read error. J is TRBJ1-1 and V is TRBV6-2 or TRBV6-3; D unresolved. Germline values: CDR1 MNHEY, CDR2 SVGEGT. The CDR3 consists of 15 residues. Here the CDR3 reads CTRTFMKEGNTEAFF. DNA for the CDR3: TGTACCAGGACCTTTATGAAGGAGGGGAACACTGAAGCTTTCTTT.

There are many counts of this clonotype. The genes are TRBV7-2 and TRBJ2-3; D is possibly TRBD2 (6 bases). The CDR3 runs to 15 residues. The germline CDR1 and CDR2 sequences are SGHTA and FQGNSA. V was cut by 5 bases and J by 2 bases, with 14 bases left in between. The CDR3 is CASSPRRGPTDTQYF. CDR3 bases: TGTGCCAGCAGCCCAAGGAGGGGACCCACAGATACGCAGTATTTT.

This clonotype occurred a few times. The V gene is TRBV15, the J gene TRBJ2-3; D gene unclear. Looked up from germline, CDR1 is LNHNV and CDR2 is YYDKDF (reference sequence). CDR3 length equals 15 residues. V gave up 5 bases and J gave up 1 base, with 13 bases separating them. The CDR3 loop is CATSEHRRRTDTQYF. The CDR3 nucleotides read TGTGCCACCAGCGAGCACCGGCGGCGCACAGATACGCAGTATTTT.

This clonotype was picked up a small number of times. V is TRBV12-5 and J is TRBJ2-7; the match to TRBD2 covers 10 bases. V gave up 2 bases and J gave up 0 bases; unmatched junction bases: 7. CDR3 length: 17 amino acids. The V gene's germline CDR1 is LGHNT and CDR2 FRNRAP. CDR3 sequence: CASGLSQGLARSYEQYF. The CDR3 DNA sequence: TGTGCTAGTGGTTTGTCCCAGGGACTAGCGCGCTCCTACGAGCAGTACTTC.

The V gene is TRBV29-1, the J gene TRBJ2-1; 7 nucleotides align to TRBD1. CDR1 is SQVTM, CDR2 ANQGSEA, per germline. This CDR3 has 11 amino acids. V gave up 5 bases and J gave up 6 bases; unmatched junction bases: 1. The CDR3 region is CSVHRGNEQFF. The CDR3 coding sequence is TGCAGCGTTCACAGGGGCAATGAGCAGTTCTTC.

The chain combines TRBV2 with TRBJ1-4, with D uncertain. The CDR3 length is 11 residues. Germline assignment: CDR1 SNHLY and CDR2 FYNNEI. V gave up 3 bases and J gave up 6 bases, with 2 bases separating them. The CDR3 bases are TGTGCCAGCAGTGACGATGAAAAACTGTTTTTT. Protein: CASSDDEKLFF.

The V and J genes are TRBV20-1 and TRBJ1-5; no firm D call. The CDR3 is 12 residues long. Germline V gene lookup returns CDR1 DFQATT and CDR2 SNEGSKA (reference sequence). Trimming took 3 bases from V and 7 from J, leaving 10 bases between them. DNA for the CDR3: TGCAGTGCTAGGGAAGAGGAGCAGCCCCAGCATTTT. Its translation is CSAREEEQPQHF.

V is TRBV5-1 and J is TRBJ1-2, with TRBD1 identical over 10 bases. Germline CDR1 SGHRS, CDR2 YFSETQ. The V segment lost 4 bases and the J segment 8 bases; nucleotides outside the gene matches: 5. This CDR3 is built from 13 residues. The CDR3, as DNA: TGCGCCAGCAGCCGGGACAGGGGAAGCGGCTACACCTTC. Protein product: CASSRDRGSGYTF.

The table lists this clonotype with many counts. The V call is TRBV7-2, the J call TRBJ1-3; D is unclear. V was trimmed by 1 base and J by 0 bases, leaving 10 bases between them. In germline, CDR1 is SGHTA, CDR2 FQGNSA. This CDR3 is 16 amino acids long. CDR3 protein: CASSLVGLNSGNTIYF. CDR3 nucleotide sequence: TGTGCCAGCAGCTTAGTAGGCCTGAACTCTGGAAACACCATATATTTT.

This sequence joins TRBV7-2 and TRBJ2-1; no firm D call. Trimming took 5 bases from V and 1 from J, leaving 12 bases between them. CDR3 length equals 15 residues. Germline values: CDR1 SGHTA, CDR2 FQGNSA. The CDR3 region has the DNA TGTGCCAGCAGCCCCGGGTACCCTTCCTACAATGAGCAGTTCTTC. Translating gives CASSPGYPSYNEQFF.

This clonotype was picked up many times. The CDR3 here is CASSSRSGNYGYTF. In DNA, the CDR3 is TGTGCCAGCAGCTCACGTTCAGGGAACTATGGCTACACCTTC. The V and J genes are TRBV7-2 and TRBJ1-2; perhaps TRBD1 as D (5 bases). The V gene's germline CDR1 is SGHTA and CDR2 FQGNSA. The CDR3 sequence is 14 residues long. The germline V and J ends were trimmed by 4 bases and 2 bases, with 11 bases remaining between them.

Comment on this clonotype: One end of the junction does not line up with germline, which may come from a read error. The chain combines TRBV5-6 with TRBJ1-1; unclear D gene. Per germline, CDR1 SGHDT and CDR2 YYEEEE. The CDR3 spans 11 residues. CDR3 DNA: TGTGCCAGCACCCTTAACCGGGCGGTCGTTTTT. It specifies CASTLNRAVVF.

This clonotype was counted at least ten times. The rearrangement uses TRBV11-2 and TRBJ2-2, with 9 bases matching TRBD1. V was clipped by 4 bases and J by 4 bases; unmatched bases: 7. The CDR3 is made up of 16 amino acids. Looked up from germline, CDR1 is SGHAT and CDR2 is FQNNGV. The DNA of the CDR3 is TGTGCCAGCAGCTCATATGGACAGGGGACCACCGGGGAGCTGTTTTTT. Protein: CASSSYGQGTTGELFF.

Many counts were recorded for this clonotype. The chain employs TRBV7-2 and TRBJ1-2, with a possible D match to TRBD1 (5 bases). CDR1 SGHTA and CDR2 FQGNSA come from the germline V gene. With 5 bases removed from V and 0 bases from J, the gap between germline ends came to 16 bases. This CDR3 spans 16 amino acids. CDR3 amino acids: CASSPLDSPTNYGYTF. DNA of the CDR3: TGTGCCAGCAGCCCCCTCGACAGTCCTACTAACTATGGCTACACCTTC.